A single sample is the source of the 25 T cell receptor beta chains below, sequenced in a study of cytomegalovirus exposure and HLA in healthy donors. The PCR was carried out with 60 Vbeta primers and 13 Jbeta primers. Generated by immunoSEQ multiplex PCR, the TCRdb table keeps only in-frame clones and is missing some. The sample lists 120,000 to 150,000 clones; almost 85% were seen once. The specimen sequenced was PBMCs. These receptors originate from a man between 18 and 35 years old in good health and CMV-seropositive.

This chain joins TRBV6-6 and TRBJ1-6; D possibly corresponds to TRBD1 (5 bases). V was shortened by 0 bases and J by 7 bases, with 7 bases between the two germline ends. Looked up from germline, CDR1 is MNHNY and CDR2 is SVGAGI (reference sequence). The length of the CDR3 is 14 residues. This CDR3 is CASSYSGQNSPLHF. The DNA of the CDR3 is TGTGCCAGCAGTTACTCGGGGCAAAATTCACCCCTCCACTTT.

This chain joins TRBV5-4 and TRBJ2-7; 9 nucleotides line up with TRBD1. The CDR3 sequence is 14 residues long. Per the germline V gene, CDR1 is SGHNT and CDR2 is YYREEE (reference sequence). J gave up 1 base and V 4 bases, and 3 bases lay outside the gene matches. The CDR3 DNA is TGTGCCAGCAGCGTGGACAGGGGATCCTACGAGCAGTACTTC. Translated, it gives CASSVDRGSYEQYF.

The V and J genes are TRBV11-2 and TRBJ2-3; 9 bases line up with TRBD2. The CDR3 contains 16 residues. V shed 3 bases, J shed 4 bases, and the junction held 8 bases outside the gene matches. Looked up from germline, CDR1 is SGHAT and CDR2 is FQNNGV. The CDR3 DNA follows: TGTGCCAGCAGCTTTAGGCCTAGCGGGACCGCAGATACGCAGTATTTT. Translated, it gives CASSFRPSGTADTQYF.

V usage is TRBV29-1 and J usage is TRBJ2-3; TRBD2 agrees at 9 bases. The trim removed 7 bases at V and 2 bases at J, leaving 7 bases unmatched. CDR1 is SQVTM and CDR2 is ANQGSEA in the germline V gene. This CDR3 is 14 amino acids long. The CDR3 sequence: CSAPSGVNTDTQYF. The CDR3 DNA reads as TGCAGCGCTCCTAGCGGGGTCAACACAGATACGCAGTATTTT.

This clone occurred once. The CDR3 reads CAIRPARLAGPTYEQYF. CDR3 DNA sequence: TGTGCCATCAGGCCCGCCCGCCTGGCGGGTCCTACCTACGAGCAGTACTTC. The chain is built from TRBV10-3 and TRBJ2-7; D perhaps matches TRBD2 (5 bases). Germline CDR1 and CDR2: ENHRY and SYGVKD. The CDR3 runs to 17 residues. V dropped 6 bases and J dropped 2 bases, with 23 bases sitting between them.

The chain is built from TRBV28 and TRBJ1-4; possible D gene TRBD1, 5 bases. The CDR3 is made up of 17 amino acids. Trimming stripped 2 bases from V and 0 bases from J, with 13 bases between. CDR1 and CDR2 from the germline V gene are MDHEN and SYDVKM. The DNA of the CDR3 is TGTGCCAGCAGTTTAGGGGGACTCATAACAACTAATGAAAAACTGTTTTTT. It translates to CASSLGGLITTNEKLFF. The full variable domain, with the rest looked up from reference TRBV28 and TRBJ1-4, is DVKVTQSSRYLVKRTGEKVFLECVQDMDHENMFWYRQDPGLGLRLIYFSYDVKMKEKGDIPEGYSVSREKKERFSLILESASTNQTSMYLCASSLGGLITTNEKLFFGSGTQLSVL.

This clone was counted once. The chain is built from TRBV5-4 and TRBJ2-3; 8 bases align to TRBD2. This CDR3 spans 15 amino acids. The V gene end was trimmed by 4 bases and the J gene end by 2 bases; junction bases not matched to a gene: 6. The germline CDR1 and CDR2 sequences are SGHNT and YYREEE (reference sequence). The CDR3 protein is CASSISGTFTDTQYF. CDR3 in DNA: TGTGCCAGCAGCATTAGCGGGACATTCACAGATACGCAGTATTTT. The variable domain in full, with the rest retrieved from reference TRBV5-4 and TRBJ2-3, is ETGVTQSPTHLIKTRGQQVTLRCSSQSGHNTVSWYQQALGQGPQFIFQYYREEENGRGNFPPRFSGLQFPNYSSELNVNALELDDSALYLCASSISGTFTDTQYFGPGTRLTVL.

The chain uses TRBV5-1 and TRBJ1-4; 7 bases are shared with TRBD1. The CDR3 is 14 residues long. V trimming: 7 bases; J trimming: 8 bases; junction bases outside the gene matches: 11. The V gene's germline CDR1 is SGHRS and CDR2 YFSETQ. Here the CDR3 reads CASVQGGAGEKLFF. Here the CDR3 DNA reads TGCGCCAGCGTCCAAGGGGGCGCGGGGGAAAAACTGTTTTTT.

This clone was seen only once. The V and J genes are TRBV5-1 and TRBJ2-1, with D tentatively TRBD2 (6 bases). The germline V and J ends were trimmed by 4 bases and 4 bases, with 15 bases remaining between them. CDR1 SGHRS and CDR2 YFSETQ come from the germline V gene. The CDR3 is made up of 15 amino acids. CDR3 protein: CASSLSGRGYNEQFF. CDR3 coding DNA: TGCGCCAGCAGCCTGAGCGGGCGGGGTTACAATGAGCAGTTCTTC. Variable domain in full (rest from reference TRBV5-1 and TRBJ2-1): KAGVTQTPRYLIKTRGQQVTLSCSPISGHRSVSWYQQTPGQGLQFLFEYFSETQRNKGNFPGRFSGRQFSNSRSEMNVSTLELGDSALYLCASSLSGRGYNEQFFGPGTRLTVL.

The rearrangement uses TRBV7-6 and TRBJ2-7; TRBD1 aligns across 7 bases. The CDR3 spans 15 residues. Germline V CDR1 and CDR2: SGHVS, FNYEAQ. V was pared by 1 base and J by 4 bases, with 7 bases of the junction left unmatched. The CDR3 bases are TGTGCCAGCAGCTTAGGCCACGGGACAGATTACGAGCAGTACTTC. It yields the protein CASSLGHGTDYEQYF.

Written as DNA, the CDR3 is TGTGCCAGTGGGACAGGGGGCTACTCCGGCTACACCTTC. Protein: CASGTGGYSGYTF. V is TRBV19 and J is TRBJ1-2; TRBD1 aligns across 12 bases. CDR1 and CDR2 from the germline V gene are LNHDA and SQIVND (reference sequence). The CDR3 runs 13 residues. The ends lost 8 bases at V and 8 bases at J; junction bases unmatched: 6. Full variable domain (remainder filled in from reference TRBV19 and TRBJ1-2): DGGITQSPKYLFRKEGQNVTLSCEQNLNHDAMYWYRQDPGQGLRLIYYSQIVNDFQKGDIAEGYSVSREKKESFPLTVTSAQKNPTAFYLCASGTGGYSGYTFGSGTRLTVV.

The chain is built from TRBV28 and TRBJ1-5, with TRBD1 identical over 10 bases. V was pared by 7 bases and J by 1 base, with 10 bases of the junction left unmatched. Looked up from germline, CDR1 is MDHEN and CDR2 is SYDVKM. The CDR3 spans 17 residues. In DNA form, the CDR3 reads TGTGCCAGCACCGACCCGGGACAGGGGATAAGCAATCAGCCCCAGCATTTT. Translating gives CASTDPGQGISNQPQHF. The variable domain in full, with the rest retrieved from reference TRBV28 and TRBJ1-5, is DVKVTQSSRYLVKRTGEKVFLECVQDMDHENMFWYRQDPGLGLRLIYFSYDVKMKEKGDIPEGYSVSREKKERFSLILESASTNQTSMYLCASTDPGQGISNQPQHFGDGTRLSIL.

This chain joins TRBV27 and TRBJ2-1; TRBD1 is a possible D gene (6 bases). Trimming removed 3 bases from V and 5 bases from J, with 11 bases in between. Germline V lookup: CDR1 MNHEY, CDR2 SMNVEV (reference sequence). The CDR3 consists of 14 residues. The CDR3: CASSLQGYDNEQFF. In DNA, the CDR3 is TGTGCCAGCAGTTTGCAGGGGTACGACAATGAGCAGTTCTTC.

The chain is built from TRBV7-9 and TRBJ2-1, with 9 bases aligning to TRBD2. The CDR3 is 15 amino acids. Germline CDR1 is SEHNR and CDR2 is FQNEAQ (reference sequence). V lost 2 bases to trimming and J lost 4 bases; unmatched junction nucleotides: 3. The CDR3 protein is CASSLLAGSYNEQFF. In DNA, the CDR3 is TGTGCCAGCAGCTTACTAGCGGGGTCTTACAATGAGCAGTTCTTC.

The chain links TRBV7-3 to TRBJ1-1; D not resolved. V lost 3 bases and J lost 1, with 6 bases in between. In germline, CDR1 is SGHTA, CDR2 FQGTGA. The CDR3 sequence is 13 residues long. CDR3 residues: CASSFAGNTEAFF. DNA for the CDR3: TGTGCCAGCAGCTTTGCCGGGAACACTGAAGCTTTCTTT.

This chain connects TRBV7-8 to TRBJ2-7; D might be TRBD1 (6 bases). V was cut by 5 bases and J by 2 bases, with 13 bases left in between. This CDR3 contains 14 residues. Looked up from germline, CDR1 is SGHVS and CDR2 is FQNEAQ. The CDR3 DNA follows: TGTGCCAGCAGCAACTTACGACAGGCCTACGAGCAGTACTTC. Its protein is CASSNLRQAYEQYF.

This chain's CDR3 is CASSLMTSGSNEQFF. CDR3 bases: TGTGCCAGCAGCTTAATGACTAGCGGGAGCAATGAGCAGTTCTTC. The rearrangement joins TRBV5-6 to TRBJ2-1, with TRBD2 matching 12 bases. The ends lost 2 bases at V and 6 bases at J; junction bases unmatched: 3. Germline assignment: CDR1 SGHDT and CDR2 YYEEEE. The CDR3 loop spans 15 amino acids.

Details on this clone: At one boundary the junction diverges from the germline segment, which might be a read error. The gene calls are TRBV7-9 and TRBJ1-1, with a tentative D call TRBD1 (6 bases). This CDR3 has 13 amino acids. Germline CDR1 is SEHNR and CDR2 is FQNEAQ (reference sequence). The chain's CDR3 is CSSSLQGNTEAFF. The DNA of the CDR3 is TGTTCCAGCAGCTTACAGGGGAACACTGAAGCTTTCTTT.

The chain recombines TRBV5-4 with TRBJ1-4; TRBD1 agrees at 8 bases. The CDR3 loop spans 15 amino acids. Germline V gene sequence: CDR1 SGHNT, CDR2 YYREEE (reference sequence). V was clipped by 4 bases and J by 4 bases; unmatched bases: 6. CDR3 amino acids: CASSPDRAGNEKLFF. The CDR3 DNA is TGTGCCAGCAGCCCGGACAGGGCCGGTAATGAAAAACTGTTTTTT.

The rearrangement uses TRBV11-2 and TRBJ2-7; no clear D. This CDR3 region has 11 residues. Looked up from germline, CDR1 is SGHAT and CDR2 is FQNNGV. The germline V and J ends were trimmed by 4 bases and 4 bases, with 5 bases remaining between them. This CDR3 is CASSWQYEQYF. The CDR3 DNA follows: TGTGCCAGCAGCTGGCAATACGAGCAGTACTTC.

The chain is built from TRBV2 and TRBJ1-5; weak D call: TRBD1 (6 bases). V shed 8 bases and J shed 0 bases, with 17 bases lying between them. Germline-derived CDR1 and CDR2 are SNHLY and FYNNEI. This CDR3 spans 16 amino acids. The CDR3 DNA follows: TGTGCCAGCCTAAACCAGACAGGCCTTAGCAATCAGCCCCAGCATTTT. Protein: CASLNQTGLSNQPQHF. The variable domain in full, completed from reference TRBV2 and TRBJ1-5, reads EPEVTQTPSHQVTQMGQEVILRCVPISNHLYFYWYRQILGQKVEFLVSFYNNEISEKSEIFDDQFSVERPDGSNFTLKIRSTKLEDSAMYFCASLNQTGLSNQPQHFGDGTRLSIL.

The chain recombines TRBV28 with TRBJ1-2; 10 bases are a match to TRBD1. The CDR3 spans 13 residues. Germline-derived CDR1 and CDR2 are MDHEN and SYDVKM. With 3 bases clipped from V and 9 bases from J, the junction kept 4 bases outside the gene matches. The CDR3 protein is CASSLGQGTRYTF. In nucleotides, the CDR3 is TGTGCCAGCAGTTTGGGACAGGGGACACGCTACACCTTC.

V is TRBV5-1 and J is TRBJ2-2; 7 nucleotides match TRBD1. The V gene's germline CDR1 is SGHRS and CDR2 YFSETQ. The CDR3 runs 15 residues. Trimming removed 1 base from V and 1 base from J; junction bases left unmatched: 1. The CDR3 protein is CASSLWTGNTGELFF. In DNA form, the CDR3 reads TGCGCCAGCAGCTTGTGGACAGGGAACACCGGGGAGCTGTTTTTT. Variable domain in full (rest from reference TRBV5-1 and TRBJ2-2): KAGVTQTPRYLIKTRGQQVTLSCSPISGHRSVSWYQQTPGQGLQFLFEYFSETQRNKGNFPGRFSGRQFSNSRSEMNVSTLELGDSALYLCASSLWTGNTGELFFGEGSRLTVL.

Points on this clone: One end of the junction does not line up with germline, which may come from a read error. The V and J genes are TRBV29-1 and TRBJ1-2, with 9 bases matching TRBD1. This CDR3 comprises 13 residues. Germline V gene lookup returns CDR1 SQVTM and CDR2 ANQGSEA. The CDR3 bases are TGCAGCGCCCAGGAGGGACAGGGATATGGCTATACCTTC. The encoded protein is CSAQEGQGYGYTF.

CDR3 residues: CASSSGTGAADQPQHF. DNA for the CDR3: TGTGCCAGCAGCTCAGGGACAGGGGCAGCAGATCAGCCCCAGCATTTT. This chain joins TRBV9 and TRBJ1-5; 10 bases fit TRBD1. Trimming cost V 4 bases and J 5 bases; bases outside gene matches: 9. Germline lookup yields CDR1 SGDLS and CDR2 YYNGEE. The CDR3 covers 16 residues.